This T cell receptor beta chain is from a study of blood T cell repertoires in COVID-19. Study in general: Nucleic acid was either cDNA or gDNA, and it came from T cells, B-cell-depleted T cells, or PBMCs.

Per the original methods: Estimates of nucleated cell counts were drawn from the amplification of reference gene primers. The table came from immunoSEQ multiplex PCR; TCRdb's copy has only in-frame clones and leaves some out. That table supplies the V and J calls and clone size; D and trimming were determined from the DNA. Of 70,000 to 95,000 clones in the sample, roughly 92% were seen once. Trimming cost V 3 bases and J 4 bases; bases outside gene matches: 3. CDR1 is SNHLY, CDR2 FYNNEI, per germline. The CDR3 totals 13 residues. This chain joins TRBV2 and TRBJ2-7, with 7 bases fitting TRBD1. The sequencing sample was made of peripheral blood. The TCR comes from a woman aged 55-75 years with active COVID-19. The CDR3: CASSETGFYEQYF. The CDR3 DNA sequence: TGTGCCAGCAGTGAGACAGGGTTTTACGAGCAGTACTTC. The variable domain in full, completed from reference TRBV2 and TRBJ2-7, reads EPEVTQTPSHQVTQMGQEVILRCVPISNHLYFYWYRQILGQKVEFLVSFYNNEISEKSEIFDDQFSVERPDGSNFTLKIRSTKLEDSAMYFCASSETGFYEQYFGPGTRLTVT.